This T cell receptor beta chain originates from a study of neoadjuvant nivolumab and ipilimumab in lung cancer. Libraries were prepared by immunoSEQ multiplex PCR; TCRdb keeps only in-frame clonotypes and omits some of them. The repertoire holds around 21,000 clones, less than 85% seen once, with about 23% in the top ten. Trimming shortened V by 5 bases and J by 5 bases, and 10 bases separated the two germline ends. Germline V gene sequence: CDR1 SGHTA, CDR2 FQGTGA. The CDR3 spans 12 residues. The gene calls are TRBV7-3 and TRBJ2-7, with a weak D call TRBD2 (5 bases). Sequences were derived from peripheral blood, sampled before neoadjuvant nivolumab, alone or with ipilimumab. The origin of this receptor is an adult with non-small cell lung cancer. The CDR3 loop is CASSPHGDEQYF. The CDR3 nucleotides read TGTGCCAGCAGCCCACACGGGGACGAGCAGTACTTC.